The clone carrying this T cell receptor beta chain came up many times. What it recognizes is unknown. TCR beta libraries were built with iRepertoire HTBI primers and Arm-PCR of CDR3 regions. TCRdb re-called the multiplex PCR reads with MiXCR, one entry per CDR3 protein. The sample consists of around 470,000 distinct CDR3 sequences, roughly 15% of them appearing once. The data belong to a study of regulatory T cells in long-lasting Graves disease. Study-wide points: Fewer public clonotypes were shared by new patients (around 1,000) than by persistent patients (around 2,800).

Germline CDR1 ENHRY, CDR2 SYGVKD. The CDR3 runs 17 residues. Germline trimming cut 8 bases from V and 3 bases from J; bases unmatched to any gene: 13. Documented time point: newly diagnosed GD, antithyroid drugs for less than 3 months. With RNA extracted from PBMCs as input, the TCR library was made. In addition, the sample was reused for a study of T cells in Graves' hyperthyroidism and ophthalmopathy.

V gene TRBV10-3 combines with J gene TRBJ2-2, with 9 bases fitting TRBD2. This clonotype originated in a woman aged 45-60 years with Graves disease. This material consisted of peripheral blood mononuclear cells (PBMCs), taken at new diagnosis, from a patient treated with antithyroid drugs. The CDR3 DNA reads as TGTGCCATCCCCCGGGGGGTAGCGGGAGCCGACACCGGGGAGCTGTTTTTT. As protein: CAIPRGVAGADTGELFF.